This entry describes one T cell receptor (beta chain). Its target is unknown. Some clones are missing from TCRdb's copy, which holds only in-frame ones; the method was immunoSEQ multiplex PCR. This sample has approximately 50,000 clones, with about 88% found just once. V lost 2 bases to trimming and J lost 2 bases; unmatched junction nucleotides: 5. The CDR3 has 15 amino acids. In germline, CDR1 is MNHEY, CDR2 SMNVEV (reference sequence). This entry is derived from a study of chemoradiotherapy in HPV16-positive cancers. The overall study: Candidate HPV-specific clones and shared TCR motifs came from a couple of HPV16-positive patients.

Study-level findings and limits: HPV-specific T cells were functionally defined from only a couple of HPV16-positive patients. Non-HPV-specific T cells did not expand in tumors during treatment, whereas candidate HPV-specific clones and E7-related motifs did. Better recurrence-free survival went with HPV-responsive T-cell expansion in HPV16-positive patients.

The chain uses TRBV27 and TRBJ2-5; 7 bases map to TRBD2. The TCR originated in a human donor with HPV-associated anogenital cancer. This sample comprised blood, obtained from a patient who underwent chemoradiotherapy. The CDR3 spells CASSLRSSGQETQYF. Here the CDR3 DNA reads TGTGCCAGCAGTTTAAGGTCTAGCGGACAAGAGACCCAGTACTTC.